This entry describes one T cell receptor beta chain. This sample stems from a study of blood T cell repertoires in COVID-19. In the study overall: The United States, Italy and Spain supplied acute and convalescent COVID-19 samples.

Germline loops: CDR1 LNHDA, CDR2 SQIVND (reference sequence). The CDR3 sequence is 13 residues long. V trimming: 6 bases; J trimming: 2 bases; junction bases outside the gene matches: 3. Participants had their cohort set by participant-reported clinical history. Original methodology: Reference gene primer amplification yielded estimated nucleated cell counts. Only in-frame clones appear in the TCRdb table, and some are missing; sequencing was by immunoSEQ multiplex PCR. The DNA was the basis for D and trimming; V, J and clone size are from that table. This table holds about 180,000 clones, about 82% found once.

The chain combines TRBV19 with TRBJ2-5; 7 bases agree with TRBD2. The sample consisted of PBMCs or T cells enriched from blood (not recorded which). The receptor comes from a woman aged 25 to 39 who had recovered from COVID-19. CDR3 in amino acids: CASSNSGQETQYF. The CDR3 region has the DNA TGTGCCAGTAGCAATAGCGGGCAAGAGACCCAGTACTTC.